Sequencing of this T cell receptor beta chain was carried out in a study of immune heterogeneity within non-small cell lung tumors. Study-level information: The tumors comprised 4 squamous cell carcinomas, some 10 non-squamous carcinomas and 1 not otherwise specified.

The V gene lost 0 bases and the J gene lost 0 bases, with 8 bases spanning the gap. Germline-derived CDR1 and CDR2 are MNHEY and SMNVEV (reference sequence). There are 15 residues in the CDR3. The count of this clonotype is one. Antigen unknown. Study results and limitations: Within each patient, tumor sites shared identical dominant CDR3 beta clonotypes and also held site-unique high-frequency clones. Local clonality of T cells correlated moderately yet significantly with local tumor mutational burden (R around 0.31).

For each sample, template was around 600 ng of bulk tumor genomic DNA. In surgery, several biopsies were collected from each primary tumor at widely spaced sites. Those enrolled were patients newly diagnosed with untreated non-small cell lung cancer and undergoing curative surgery. Having surgery with curative intent, the donors were patients newly diagnosed with non-small cell lung cancer. TCR beta CDR3 regions came from multiplex PCR with 32 forward V and 13 reverse J primers. TCRdb reprocessed the multiplex PCR reads with MiXCR, giving one entry per CDR3 protein. The repertoire holds about 10,000 distinct CDR3 sequences, less than 20% seen once, with under 4.5% in the top ten.

Sequenced: lung tumor tissue. The clonotype was recovered from a man between 35 and 55 years old with non-small cell lung cancer. The V call is TRBV27, the J call TRBJ1-1; D remains unclear. The DNA for the CDR3 is TGTGCCAGCAGTTTATCGAAGAATCTGAACACTGAAGCTTTCTTT. It translates to CASSLSKNLNTEAFF.